These 24 T cell receptor beta chains came from one sample sequenced in a study of post-analysis software for immune sequencing data. These TCRs' antigens remain unknown. Unique molecular identifiers featured in each of the TCR beta cDNA libraries. TCRdb recomputed calls from the PCR reads with MiXCR, one row per CDR3 protein. The profile shows hundreds of thousands of distinct CDR3 sequences, 25% to 30% of them singletons. Broader study findings: In patients, TRBV5-6, TRBV5-1 and TRBV20-1 belonged to five or six TRBV segments found more frequently than in controls.

Sequencing used blood. Every receptor here comes from a girl aged 10-17 years with multiple sclerosis.

This chain links TRBV20-1 with TRBJ1-1; D is ambiguous. The germline V gene encodes CDR1 DFQATT and CDR2 SNEGSKA (reference sequence). V lost 5 bases, J lost 5 bases, and 15 bases lay in between. The CDR3 extends over 13 amino acids. The CDR3 DNA follows: TGCAGTGCTCCCGTCCCCGTGGAGACTGAAGCTTTCTTT. Its protein is CSAPVPVETEAFF.

The genes are TRBV29-1 and TRBJ2-1; TRBD2 matches at 7 bases. Germline V gene sequence: CDR1 SQVTM, CDR2 ANQGSEA. V lost 3 bases and J lost 2; bases outside the gene matches: 16. There are 18 residues in the CDR3. The CDR3 DNA sequence: TGCAGCGTTGACTTAGGTGCGGGGTCTAGCGGTCCCTACAATGAGCAGTTCTTC. This codes for CSVDLGAGSSGPYNEQFF.

This clonotype was observed a handful of times. This rearrangement joins TRBV4-1 to TRBJ2-1, with 7 bases that match TRBD2. Germline trimming cut 3 bases from V and 8 bases from J; bases unmatched to any gene: 16. The CDR3 is made up of 17 amino acids. Germline V CDR1 and CDR2: MGHRA, YSYEKL. The CDR3 bases are TGCGCCAGCAGCCATAGTTGGCGGGAGCAGGGTGGGGATGAGCAGTTCTTC. Translation gives CASSHSWREQGGDEQFF.

This clonotype has a count of ten or more. The chain combines TRBV7-2 with TRBJ1-2; D is unresolved. V was clipped by 0 bases and J by 2 bases, with 7 bases between them. The CDR3 consists of 14 residues. The germline V gene has CDR1 SGHTA and CDR2 FQGNSA. As DNA, the CDR3 is TGTGCCAGCAGCTTAGCTGGCAGAAACTATGGCTACACCTTC. Its protein product is CASSLAGRNYGYTF.

The chain uses TRBV6-1 and TRBJ2-1, with 9 bases matching TRBD1. The V gene's germline CDR1 is MNHNS and CDR2 SASEGT. The ends lost 2 bases at V and 3 bases at J; junction bases unmatched: 17. The CDR3 has 20 residues. This chain's CDR3 is CASSERGPGTGIGLYNEQFF. The CDR3, as DNA: TGTGCCAGCAGTGAAAGGGGTCCCGGGACAGGGATCGGGCTCTACAATGAGCAGTTCTTC.

J is TRBJ2-3 and V is TRBV2; no definite D call. CDR1 is SNHLY, CDR2 FYNNEI, per germline. V lost 10 bases to trimming and J lost 0 bases, with 14 bases between them. This CDR3 is built from 14 residues. CDR3 amino acids: CATPGPDSTDTQYF. The CDR3 DNA is TGTGCCACGCCGGGCCCGGACAGCACAGATACGCAGTATTTT.

This clonotype occurred a few times. V gene TRBV27 combines with J gene TRBJ2-2; no definite D call. The CDR3 runs to 12 residues. Per the germline V gene, CDR1 is MNHEY and CDR2 is SMNVEV (reference sequence). The V and J ends lost 3 bases and 4 bases respectively, with 3 bases between them. In nucleotides, the CDR3 is TGTGCCAGCAGTTTGGTCACCGGGGAGCTGTTTTTT. It is translated as CASSLVTGELFF.

The CDR3 here is CASSFLRGMNTEAFF. The DNA of the CDR3 is TGTGCCAGCAGTTTCTTGAGGGGGATGAACACTGAAGCTTTCTTT. The J gene is TRBJ1-1, the V gene TRBV28; tentatively, D is TRBD1 (6 bases). V shed 3 bases and J shed 0 bases, with 11 bases lying between them. This CDR3 has 15 residues. Germline lookup yields CDR1 MDHEN and CDR2 SYDVKM.

V and J are TRBV20-1 and TRBJ1-5, with TRBD1 as a possible D gene (5 bases). V was clipped by 7 bases and J by 2 bases, with 21 bases between them. The CDR3 has 16 amino acids. Germline V gene data show CDR1 as DFQATT and CDR2 as SNEGSKA (reference sequence). The CDR3 nucleotides are TGCAGTGTTTATGCGGAGGGGATGTATGGCAATCAGCCCCAGCATTTT. Translation: CSVYAEGMYGNQPQHF.

This clonotype was seen a handful of times. The chain links TRBV7-2 to TRBJ2-5; perhaps D is TRBD1 or TRBD2 (6 bases each). The germline V gene encodes CDR1 SGHTA and CDR2 FQGNSA. CDR3 size: 16 residues. Deletions cut 5 bases from V and 4 bases from J, with 20 bases between. This chain's CDR3 is CASSRRTGAGGETQYF. The CDR3 DNA reads as TGTGCCAGCAGCCGGAGGACGGGGGCGGGTGGAGAGACCCAGTACTTC.

The chain recombines TRBV2 with TRBJ2-1; the D gene is possibly TRBD2 (6 bases). The germline gives CDR1 SNHLY, CDR2 FYNNEI. CDR3 length: 13 residues. The germline V and J ends were trimmed by 6 bases and 6 bases, with 12 bases remaining between them. Written as DNA, the CDR3 is TGTGCCAGCAGGGAGACTAGTCGCAATGAGCAGTTCTTC. This sequence encodes CASRETSRNEQFF.

This chain uses TRBV5-5 with TRBJ1-1; D is unclear. This CDR3 has 14 residues. Trimming shortened V by 2 bases and J by 4 bases, and 12 bases separated the two germline ends. The germline V gene encodes CDR1 SGHKS and CDR2 YYEKEE (reference sequence). The CDR3 DNA sequence: TGTGCCAGCAGCTTATCTAGTGGACCCACTGAAGCTTTCTTT. This codes for CASSLSSGPTEAFF.

In its sample, this clonotype was seen a few times. The chain has TRBV6-2 or TRBV6-3 and TRBJ2-7, with 8 bases aligning to TRBD1. With 6 bases clipped from V and 2 bases from J, the junction kept 9 bases outside the gene matches. Germline assignment: CDR1 MNHEY and CDR2 SVGEGT. CDR3 size: 15 residues. CDR3 region: CASSTAGTGTYEQYF. The CDR3 DNA follows: TGTGCCAGCAGCACAGCCGGGACAGGTACCTACGAGCAGTACTTC.

In the case of this clonotype: Its ends do not fully match the called genes, so a read error is possible. The J gene is TRBJ1-1, the V gene TRBV14; 8 bases align to TRBD1. The CDR3 totals 14 residues. Germline V lookup: CDR1 SGHDN, CDR2 FVKESK. CDR3 loop: CASSSGGSNAEAFF. The CDR3, as DNA: TGTGCCAGCAGCTCAGGGGGCTCGAACGCTGAAGCTTTCTTT.

This rearrangement joins TRBV7-2 to TRBJ2-7, with D possibly TRBD1 on 7 matching bases. The J call may be incorrect, as the DNA end agrees better with TRBJ2-5. This CDR3 is built from 15 residues. The germline V gene has CDR1 SGHTA and CDR2 FQGNSA. Here the CDR3 reads CASSPPGLAGGTQYF. The CDR3 DNA follows: TGTGCCAGCAGCCCTCCGGGACTTGCAGGGGGGACCCAGTACTTC.

This clonotype has a count of ten or more. The chain recombines TRBV7-9 with TRBJ2-5; D not certain. V lost 5 bases, J lost 3 bases, and 16 bases lay in between. Germline CDR1 reads SEHNR; CDR2 reads FQNEAQ (reference sequence). The CDR3 is 15 amino acids. CDR3 amino acids: CASSVTPRSEETQYF. The CDR3 region has the DNA TGTGCCAGCAGCGTAACCCCAAGGAGCGAAGAGACCCAGTACTTC.

The chain joins TRBV20-1 to TRBJ2-2; 7 nucleotides align to TRBD1. The CDR3 loop spans 16 amino acids. Trimming cost V 2 bases and J 4 bases; bases outside gene matches: 10. CDR1 is DFQATT and CDR2 is SNEGSKA in the germline V gene (reference sequence). In DNA form, the CDR3 reads TGCAGTGCTAGATCCCCACAGGGGCCAGTCACCGGGGAGCTGTTTTTT. Its translation is CSARSPQGPVTGELFF.

The rearrangement links TRBV20-1 to TRBJ2-1; 9 bases map to TRBD2. The CDR3 has 14 amino acids. From germline, CDR1 is DFQATT and CDR2 SNEGSKA (reference sequence). The junction had 7 bases not matched to a gene; V was cut back by 5 bases and J by 5 bases. For the CDR3, the DNA is TGCAGTGCTGGGCTAGCGGGGATAGACAATGAGCAGTTCTTC. The encoded protein is CSAGLAGIDNEQFF.

The gene calls are TRBV12-5 and TRBJ1-1; D not certain. Trimming removed 7 bases at V and 4 bases at J, with 13 bases between. The CDR3 has 13 amino acids. Germline V gives CDR1 LGHNT, CDR2 FRNRAP. CDR3 residues: CASAVTRFTEAFF. CDR3 nucleotide sequence: TGTGCTAGTGCCGTCACCAGATTCACTGAAGCTTTCTTT. The whole variable domain, remainder taken from reference TRBV12-5 and TRBJ1-1, is DARVTQTPRHKVTEMGQEVTMRCQPILGHNTVFWYRQTMMQGLELLAYFRNRAPLDDSGMPKDRFSAEMPDATLATLKIQPSEPRDSAVYFCASAVTRFTEAFFGQGTRLTVV.

This clonotype has only a few counts. This chain links TRBV7-9 with TRBJ1-1; D remains unclear. The germline CDR1 and CDR2 sequences are SEHNR and FQNEAQ (reference sequence). The V end lost 5 bases, the J end lost 1 base, and 8 bases lay between the germline ends. The CDR3 is 13 amino acids. Here the CDR3 reads CASSRASNTEAFF. CDR3 DNA: TGTGCCAGCAGCCGAGCCTCGAACACTGAAGCTTTCTTT.

At least ten counts were recorded for this clonotype. This chain joins TRBV7-7 and TRBJ2-7, with D hard to call. CDR3 length equals 14 residues. Germline values: CDR1 SSHAT, CDR2 FNYEAQ (reference sequence). Trimming removed 2 bases at V and 1 base at J, with 9 bases between. The CDR3 DNA follows: TGTGCCAGCAGCTTATCCCCCGGGTCCTACGAGCAGTACTTC. Translation gives CASSLSPGSYEQYF. Full variable domain (remainder filled in from reference TRBV7-7 and TRBJ2-7): GAGVSQSPRYKVTKRGQDVTLRCDPISSHATLYWYQQALGQGPEFLTYFNYEAQPDKSGLPSDRFSAERPEGSISTLTIQRTEQRDSAMYRCASSLSPGSYEQYFGPGTRLTVT.

This clonotype has more than one count but fewer than ten. This chain links TRBV5-5 with TRBJ2-5; D remains unclear. The V gene lost 4 bases and the J gene lost 0 bases, with 10 bases spanning the gap. Per the germline V gene, CDR1 is SGHKS and CDR2 is YYEKEE (reference sequence). The CDR3 has 14 amino acids. CDR3 DNA sequence: TGTGCCAGCAGCCGAGAACTTAACCAAGAGACCCAGTACTTC. It codes for CASSRELNQETQYF.

The rearrangement joins TRBV18 to TRBJ2-4, with 8 bases matching TRBD1. The CDR3 contains 14 residues. With 4 bases clipped from V and 5 bases from J, the junction kept 4 bases outside the gene matches. CDR1 and CDR2 from the germline V gene are KGHSH and LQKENI. As DNA, the CDR3 is TGTGCCAGCTCACGGACAGGGTCTGAAAACATTCAGTACTTC. Amino acid sequence: CASSRTGSENIQYF.

The chain recombines TRBV27 with TRBJ1-5; D unclear. The CDR3 is 14 amino acids. Deletions cut 3 bases from V and 2 bases from J, with 8 bases between. In germline, CDR1 is MNHEY, CDR2 SMNVEV (reference sequence). CDR3 amino acids: CASSFGPGNQPQHF. Written as DNA, the CDR3 is TGTGCCAGCAGTTTCGGGCCCGGCAATCAGCCCCAGCATTTT.